The present entry profiles one T cell receptor beta chain with its context. These data belong to a study of T cells in Graves' hyperthyroidism and ophthalmopathy. Amplification yielded TCR beta CDR3 regions, with RNA transcripts as the source. First-round RT-PCR with HTBI primers amplified the TCR CDR3 region. MiXCR, run by TCRdb on the multiplex PCR reads, gives a single entry per CDR3 protein. The sample has a few hundred thousand distinct CDR3 sequences; under 15% are singletons. The CDR3 contains 17 residues. The germline gives CDR1 LNHDA, CDR2 SQIVND (reference sequence). V was clipped by 7 bases and J by 8 bases; unmatched bases: 17.

Source material: blood. This clonotype was sampled from a woman aged 25 to 39 with Graves' hyperthyroidism. V and J are TRBV19 and TRBJ2-1; 10 nucleotides align to TRBD2. As DNA, the CDR3 is TGTGCCAGTAACCCCCAAATGGCTAGCGGGAGTCTGGATGAGCAGTTCTTC. This sequence encodes CASNPQMASGSLDEQFF.